This TCR beta chain came from a study of T cells in tuberculosis. The J segment lost 7 bases and the V segment lost 1 base, leaving 9 bases of the junction unmatched. Germline V gene sequence: CDR1 SGHAT, CDR2 FQNNGV. This CDR3 has 16 residues. Each donor contributed 90,000 to 100,000 T cells on average, unsorted. Generated by immunoSEQ multiplex PCR, the TCRdb table keeps only in-frame clones and is missing some. The sample includes 30,000 to 40,000 clones, 95% to 97% of them seen just once. Source material: PBMCs. This TCR came from a donor aged 10-29 years with latent tuberculosis or without tuberculosis infection. The chain is built from TRBV11-2 and TRBJ2-2; 7 nucleotides line up with TRBD1. The CDR3 sequence: CASSLAGTDVGGELFF. The CDR3 bases are TGTGCCAGCAGCTTAGCCGGGACAGACGTCGGCGGGGAGCTGTTTTTT.